This T cell receptor (beta chain) was documented in a study of chemoradiotherapy in HPV16-positive cancers. Study at large: Candidate HPV-specific clones and shared TCR motifs came from two HPV16-positive patients. Study-wide points: HPV-responsive T-cell expansion during chemoradiotherapy was linked to improved recurrence-free survival in HPV16-positive patients.

This clone occurred once. Its antigen is still unknown. The CDR3 sequence is 13 residues long. The germline CDR1 and CDR2 sequences are LGHNA and YSLEER. The germline V and J ends were trimmed by 0 bases and 8 bases, with 10 bases remaining between them. Data came from immunoSEQ multiplex PCR; TCRdb stores just in-frame clones and leaves some out. The sample includes some 14,000 clones, 60% to 85% of them seen just once. The rearrangement links TRBV4-3 to TRBJ1-2, with D perhaps matching TRBD1 (5 bases). The sample was taken from a patient who underwent chemoradiotherapy. This clonotype was obtained from a human donor with HPV-associated anogenital cancer. The CDR3 is CASSQDPRGGYTF. CDR3 in DNA: TGCGCCAGCAGCCAAGATCCCCGGGGCGGCTACACCTTC.